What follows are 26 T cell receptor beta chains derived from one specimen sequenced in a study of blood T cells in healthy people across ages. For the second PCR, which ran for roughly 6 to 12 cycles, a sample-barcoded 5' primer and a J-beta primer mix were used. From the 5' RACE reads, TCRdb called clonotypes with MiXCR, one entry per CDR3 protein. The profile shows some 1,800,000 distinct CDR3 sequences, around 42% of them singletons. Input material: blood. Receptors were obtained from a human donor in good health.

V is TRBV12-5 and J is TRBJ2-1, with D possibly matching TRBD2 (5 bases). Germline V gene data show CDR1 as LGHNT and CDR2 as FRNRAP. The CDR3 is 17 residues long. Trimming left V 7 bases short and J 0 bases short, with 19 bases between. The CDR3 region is CASVPPEGTFSYNEQFF. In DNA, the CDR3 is TGTGCTAGTGTCCCGCCAGAGGGAACGTTCTCCTACAATGAGCAGTTCTTC.

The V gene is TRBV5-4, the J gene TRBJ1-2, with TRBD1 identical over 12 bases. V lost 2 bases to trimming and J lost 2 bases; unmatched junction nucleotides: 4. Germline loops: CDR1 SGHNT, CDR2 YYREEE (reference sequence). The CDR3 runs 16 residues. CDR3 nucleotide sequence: TGTGCCAGCAGCTTTACGGGACAGGGGGCGAACTATGGCTACACCTTC. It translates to CASSFTGQGANYGYTF. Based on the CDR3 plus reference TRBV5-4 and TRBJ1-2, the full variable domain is ETGVTQSPTHLIKTRGQQVTLRCSSQSGHNTVSWYQQALGQGPQFIFQYYREEENGRGNFPPRFSGLQFPNYSSELNVNALELDDSALYLCASSFTGQGANYGYTFGSGTRLTVV.

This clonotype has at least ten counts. This CDR3 reads CASSSGTGLDTQYF. The CDR3, as DNA: TGTGCCAGCAGCTCCGGGACGGGGTTAGATACGCAGTATTTT. The gene calls are TRBV5-6 and TRBJ2-3; the D gene could be TRBD1 or TRBD2 (5 bases each). Germline CDR1 is SGHDT and CDR2 is YYEEEE. The V and J ends lost 3 bases and 5 bases respectively, with 13 bases between them. The CDR3 consists of 14 residues.

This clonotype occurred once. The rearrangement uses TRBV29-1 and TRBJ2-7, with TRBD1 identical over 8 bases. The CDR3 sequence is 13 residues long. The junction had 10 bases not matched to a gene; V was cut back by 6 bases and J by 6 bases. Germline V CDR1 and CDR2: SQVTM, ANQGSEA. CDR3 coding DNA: TGCAGCGTGGCGGACAGGGTCGCGTGCGAGCAGTACTTC. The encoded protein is CSVADRVACEQYF.

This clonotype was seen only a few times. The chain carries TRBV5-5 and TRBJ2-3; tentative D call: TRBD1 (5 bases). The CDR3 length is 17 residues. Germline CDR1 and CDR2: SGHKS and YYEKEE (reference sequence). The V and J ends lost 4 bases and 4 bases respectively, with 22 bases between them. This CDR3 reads CASSPAQASGLADTQYF. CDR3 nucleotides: TGTGCCAGCAGCCCGGCACAGGCCTCAGGGCTTGCAGATACGCAGTATTTT. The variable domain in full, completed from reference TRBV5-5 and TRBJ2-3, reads DAGVTQSPTHLIKTRGQQVTLRCSPISGHKSVSWYQQVLGQGPQFIFQYYEKEERGRGNFPDRFSARQFPNYSSELNVNALLLGDSALYLCASSPAQASGLADTQYFGPGTRLTVL.

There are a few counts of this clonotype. Here the CDR3 reads CASSDGGAQDTQYF. The CDR3 nucleotides read TGTGCCAGCAGTGACGGGGGGGCCCAAGATACGCAGTATTTT. J is TRBJ2-3 and V is TRBV6-4, with a weak D call TRBD2 (7 bases). The CDR3 is made up of 14 amino acids. In germline, CDR1 is MRHNA, CDR2 SNTAGT. V was cut by 2 bases and J by 5 bases, with 11 bases left in between.

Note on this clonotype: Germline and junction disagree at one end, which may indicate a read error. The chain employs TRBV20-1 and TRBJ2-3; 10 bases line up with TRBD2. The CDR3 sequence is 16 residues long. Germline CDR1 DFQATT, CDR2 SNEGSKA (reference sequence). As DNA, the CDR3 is TGCAGTGCTAGAGATCTCCTAGCGGGGGAGTCAGATATGCAGTATTTT. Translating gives CSARDLLAGESDMQYF.

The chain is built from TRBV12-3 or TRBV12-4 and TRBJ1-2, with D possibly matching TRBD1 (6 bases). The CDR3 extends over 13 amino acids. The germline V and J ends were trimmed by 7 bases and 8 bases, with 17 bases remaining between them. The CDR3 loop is CASTESRGGGYTF. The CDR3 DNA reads TGTGCCAGCACCGAATCGCGCGGGGGCGGCTACACCTTC.

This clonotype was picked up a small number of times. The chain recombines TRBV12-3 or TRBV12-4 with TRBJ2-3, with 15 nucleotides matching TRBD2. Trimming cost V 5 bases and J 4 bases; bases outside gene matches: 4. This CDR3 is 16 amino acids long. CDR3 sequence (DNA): TGTGCCAGCAGTCAAGGACTAGCGGGGGGGTCAGATACGCAGTATTTT. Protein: CASSQGLAGGSDTQYF.

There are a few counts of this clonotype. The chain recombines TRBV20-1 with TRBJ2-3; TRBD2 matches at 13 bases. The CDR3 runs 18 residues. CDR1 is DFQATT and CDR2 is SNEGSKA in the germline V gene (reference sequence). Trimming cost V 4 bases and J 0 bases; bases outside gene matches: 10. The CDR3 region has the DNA TGCAGTGCTATAGTCTCTACTAGCGGGGGGGCTAGCACAGATACGCAGTATTTT. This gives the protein CSAIVSTSGGASTDTQYF.

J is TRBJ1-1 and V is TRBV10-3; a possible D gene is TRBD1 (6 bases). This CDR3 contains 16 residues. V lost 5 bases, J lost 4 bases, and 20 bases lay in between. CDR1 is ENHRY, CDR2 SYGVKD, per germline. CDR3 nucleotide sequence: TGTGCCATCAGTTCAGGGGCGGAATGGGGGAGCACTGAAGCTTTCTTT. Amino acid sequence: CAISSGAEWGSTEAFF.

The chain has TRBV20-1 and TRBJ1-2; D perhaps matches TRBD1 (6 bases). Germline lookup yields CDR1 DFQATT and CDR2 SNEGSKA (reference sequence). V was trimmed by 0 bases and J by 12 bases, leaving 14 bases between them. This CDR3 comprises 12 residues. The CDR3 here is CSAREGGRMHTF. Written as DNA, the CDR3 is TGCAGTGCTAGAGAGGGGGGGCGGATGCACACCTTC.

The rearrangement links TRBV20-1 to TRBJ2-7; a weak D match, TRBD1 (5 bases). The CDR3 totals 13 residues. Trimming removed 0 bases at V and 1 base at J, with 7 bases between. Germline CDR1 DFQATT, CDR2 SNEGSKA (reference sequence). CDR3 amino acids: CSARDQGSYEQYF. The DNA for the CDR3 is TGCAGTGCTAGAGATCAGGGATCCTACGAGCAGTACTTC.

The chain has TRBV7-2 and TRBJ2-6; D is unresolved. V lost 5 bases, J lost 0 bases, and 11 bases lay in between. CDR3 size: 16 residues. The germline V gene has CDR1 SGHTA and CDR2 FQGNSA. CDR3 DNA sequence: TGTGCCAGCAGCAAGAGCTCCTCCTCTGGGGCCAACGTCCTGACTTTC. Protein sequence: CASSKSSSSGANVLTF.

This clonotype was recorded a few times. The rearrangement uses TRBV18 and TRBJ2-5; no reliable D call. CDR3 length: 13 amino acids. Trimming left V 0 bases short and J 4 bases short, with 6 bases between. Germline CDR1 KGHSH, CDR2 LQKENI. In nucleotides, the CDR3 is TGTGCCAGCTCACCACCGTTCTCAGAGACCCAGTACTTC. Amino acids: CASSPPFSETQYF.

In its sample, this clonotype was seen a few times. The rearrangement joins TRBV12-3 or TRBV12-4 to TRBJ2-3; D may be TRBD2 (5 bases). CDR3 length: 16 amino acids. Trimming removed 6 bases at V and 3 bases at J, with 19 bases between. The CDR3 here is CASSSPLGGFTDTQYF. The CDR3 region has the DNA TGTGCCAGCAGCTCTCCACTAGGCGGATTTACAGATACGCAGTATTTT.

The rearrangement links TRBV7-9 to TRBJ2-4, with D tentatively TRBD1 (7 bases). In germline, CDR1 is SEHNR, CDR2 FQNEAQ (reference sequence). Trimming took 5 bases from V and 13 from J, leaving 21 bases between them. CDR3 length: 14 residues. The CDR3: CASSPDRVGGEQYF. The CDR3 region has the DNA TGTGCCAGCAGCCCCGACAGGGTAGGAGGGGAGCAGTACTTC.

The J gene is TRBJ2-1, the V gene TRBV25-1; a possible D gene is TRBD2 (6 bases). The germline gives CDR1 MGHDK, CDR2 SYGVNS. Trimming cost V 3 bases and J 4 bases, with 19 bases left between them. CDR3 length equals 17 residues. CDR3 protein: CASSDLSSSGMYNEQFF. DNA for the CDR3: TGTGCCAGCAGTGACCTATCGAGTAGCGGAATGTACAATGAGCAGTTCTTC.

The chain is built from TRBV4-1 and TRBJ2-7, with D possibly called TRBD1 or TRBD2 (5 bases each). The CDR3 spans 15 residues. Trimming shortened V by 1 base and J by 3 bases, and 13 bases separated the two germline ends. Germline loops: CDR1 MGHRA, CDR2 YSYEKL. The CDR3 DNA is TGCGCCAGCAGCCAAGGGCCCGGGGCCAACTACGAGCAGTACTTC. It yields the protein CASSQGPGANYEQYF.

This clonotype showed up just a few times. CDR3 sequence: CSARDPLVENIQYF. Written as DNA, the CDR3 is TGCAGTGCCAGGGACCCACTTGTGGAAAACATTCAGTACTTC. The chain joins TRBV20-1 to TRBJ2-4; perhaps D is TRBD1 or TRBD2 (5 bases each). The V end lost 6 bases, the J end lost 5 bases, and 17 bases lay between the germline ends. Germline V gives CDR1 DFQATT, CDR2 SNEGSKA (reference sequence). The CDR3 spans 14 residues.

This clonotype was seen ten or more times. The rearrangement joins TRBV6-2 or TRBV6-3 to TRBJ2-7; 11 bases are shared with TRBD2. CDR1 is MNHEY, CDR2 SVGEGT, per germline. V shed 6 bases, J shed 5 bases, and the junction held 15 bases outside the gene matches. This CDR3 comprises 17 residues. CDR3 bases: TGTGCCAGCAGAGACGCTAGCGGGGGGAGTGTGCATCACGAGCAGTACTTC. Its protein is CASRDASGGSVHHEQYF.

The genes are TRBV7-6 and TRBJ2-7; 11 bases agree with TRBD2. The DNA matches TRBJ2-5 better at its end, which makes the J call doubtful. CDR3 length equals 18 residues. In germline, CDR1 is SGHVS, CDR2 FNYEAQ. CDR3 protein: CASSVREYSGGAVETQYF. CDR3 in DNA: TGTGCCAGCAGCGTCCGAGAATATAGCGGGGGGGCCGTCGAGACCCAGTACTTC.

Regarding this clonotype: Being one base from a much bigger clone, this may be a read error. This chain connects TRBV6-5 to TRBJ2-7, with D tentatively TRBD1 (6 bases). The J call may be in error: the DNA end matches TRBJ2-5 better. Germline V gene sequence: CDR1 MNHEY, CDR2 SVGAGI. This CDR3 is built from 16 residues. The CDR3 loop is CTSSYRPGHPKETQYF. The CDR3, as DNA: TGTACCAGCAGTTACCGCCCGGGACACCCAAAAGAGACCCAGTACTTC.

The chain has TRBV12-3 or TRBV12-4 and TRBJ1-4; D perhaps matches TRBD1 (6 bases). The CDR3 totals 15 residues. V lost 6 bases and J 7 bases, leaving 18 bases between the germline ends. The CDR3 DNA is TGTGCCAGCAGGCCACAGGGCGGGCGCCGTGAAAAACTGTTTTTT. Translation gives CASRPQGGRREKLFF.

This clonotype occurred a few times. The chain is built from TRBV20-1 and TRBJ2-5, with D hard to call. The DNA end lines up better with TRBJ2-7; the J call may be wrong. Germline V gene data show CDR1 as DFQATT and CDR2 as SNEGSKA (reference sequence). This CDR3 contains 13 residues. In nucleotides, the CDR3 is TGCAGTGCTAGGGATCCAGGTAGATACGAGCAGTACTTC. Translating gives CSARDPGRYEQYF.

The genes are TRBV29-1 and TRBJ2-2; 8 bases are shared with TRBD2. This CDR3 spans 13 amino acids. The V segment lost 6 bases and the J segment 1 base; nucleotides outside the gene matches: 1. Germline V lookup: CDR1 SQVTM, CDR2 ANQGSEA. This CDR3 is CSVTSGNTGELFF. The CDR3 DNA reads TGCAGCGTCACTAGCGGGAACACCGGGGAGCTGTTTTTT.